The clone carrying this T cell receptor beta chain was recorded only once. Trimming took 3 bases from V and 9 from J; bases not matched to a gene: 14. Per germline, CDR1 MNHNS and CDR2 SASEGT. The CDR3 is 16 amino acids. The data were taken from a study of patients and donors after allogeneic stem cell transplantation. Using its own MiXCR run on the RT-PCR reads, TCRdb lists one record per CDR3 protein. Of about 160,000 distinct CDR3 sequences in the sample, approximately 37% were seen once. This rearrangement joins TRBV6-1 to TRBJ2-5; 9 bases line up with TRBD1. The receptor's source is a human donor who was either an allogeneic HSCT recipient or a stem cell or donor lymphocyte infusion donor (not recorded which). It is not recorded whose cells these are; they may come from a transplant donor. The specimen was blood, either unsorted or a sorted T cell fraction (not recorded which). The DNA of the CDR3 is TGTGCCAGCAGTGATGAGTGGACAGGGGCCTTTTCGTCCCAGTACTTC. Amino acid sequence: CASSDEWTGAFSSQYF.